Listed here are 31 T cell receptor beta chains from one sample, sequenced in a study of T cell responses to AZD1222 COVID-19 vaccine. Libraries were prepared by immunoSEQ multiplex PCR; TCRdb keeps only in-frame clonotypes and omits some of them. The table records under 150,000 clones, over 85% of them present only once. Specimen: peripheral blood, collected 28 days after the second AZD1222 dose. The receptors derive from an adult who received the AZD1222 COVID-19 vaccine.

This sequence joins TRBV6-2 or TRBV6-3 and TRBJ2-5, with 7 bases aligning to TRBD2. Germline CDR1 MNHEY, CDR2 SVGEGT. Trimming took 5 bases from V and 2 from J; bases not matched to a gene: 8. CDR3 size: 15 residues. The CDR3 DNA is TGTGCCAGCAGTCAGACCCTGGGGGGGCAAGAGACCCAGTACTTC. It codes for CASSQTLGGQETQYF.

V usage is TRBV15 and J usage is TRBJ2-7; 8 bases fit TRBD1. The J segment lost 3 bases and the V segment lost 3 bases, leaving 4 bases of the junction unmatched. CDR1 is LNHNV, CDR2 YYDKDF, per germline (reference sequence). CDR3 length: 14 residues. The CDR3, as DNA: TGTGCCACCAGCAGTGGACAGGGAGACTACGAGCAGTACTTC. Amino acids: CATSSGQGDYEQYF.

The chain combines TRBV5-1 with TRBJ2-1; no clear D gene. CDR3 length equals 16 residues. Trimming cost V 0 bases and J 3 bases, with 13 bases left between them. Germline V gives CDR1 SGHRS, CDR2 YFSETQ. CDR3 sequence: CASSLGGDTLYNEQFF. The CDR3 DNA reads as TGCGCCAGCAGCTTGGGGGGTGATACCCTCTACAATGAGCAGTTCTTC. The full variable domain, completed using reference TRBV5-1 and TRBJ2-1, is KAGVTQTPRYLIKTRGQQVTLSCSPISGHRSVSWYQQTPGQGLQFLFEYFSETQRNKGNFPGRFSGRQFSNSRSEMNVSTLELGDSALYLCASSLGGDTLYNEQFFGPGTRLTVL.

V gene TRBV28 combines with J gene TRBJ2-7; 7 bases map to TRBD2. Germline assignment: CDR1 MDHEN and CDR2 SYDVKM. CDR3 length: 13 amino acids. With 6 bases clipped from V and 5 bases from J, the junction kept 7 bases outside the gene matches. This chain's CDR3 is CASSAWGGDEQYF. CDR3 nucleotides: TGTGCCAGCAGCGCCTGGGGGGGTGACGAGCAGTACTTC.

The chain couples TRBV27 to TRBJ2-1, with D unclear. Per the germline V gene, CDR1 is MNHEY and CDR2 is SMNVEV (reference sequence). Trimming shortened V by 3 bases and J by 8 bases, and 17 bases separated the two germline ends. This CDR3 contains 15 residues. CDR3 region: CASSFQPHPLDEQFF. CDR3 nucleotides: TGTGCCAGCAGTTTCCAGCCCCACCCACTGGATGAGCAGTTCTTC.

The rearrangement joins TRBV2 to TRBJ2-5; 10 bases are shared with TRBD2. Germline values: CDR1 SNHLY, CDR2 FYNNEI. V gave up 3 bases and J gave up 4 bases; unmatched junction bases: 5. This CDR3 is built from 15 residues. The CDR3 region is CASSEASGRRETQYF. CDR3 coding DNA: TGTGCCAGCAGTGAGGCTAGCGGGAGACGAGAGACCCAGTACTTC.

Worth noting for this clone: A read error may explain this, as a much larger clone is one base away. This sequence joins TRBV11-2 and TRBJ2-2; D remains unclear. The V gene lost 5 bases and the J gene lost 4 bases, with 2 bases spanning the gap. The CDR3 spans 11 residues. Germline values: CDR1 SGHAT, CDR2 FQNNGV. Here the CDR3 DNA reads TGTGCCAGCAGCCGCACCGGGGAGCTGTTTTTT. Protein product: CASSRTGELFF. Full variable domain (outside the CDR3, taken from reference TRBV11-2 and TRBJ2-2): EAGVAQSPRYKIIEKRQSVAFWCNPISGHATLYWYQQILGQGPKLLIQFQNNGVVDDSQLPKDRFSAERLKGVDSTLKIQPAKLEDSAVYLCASSRTGELFFGEGSRLTVL.

The genes are TRBV6-5 and TRBJ2-7; TRBD1 aligns across 9 bases. The V segment lost 0 bases and the J segment 6 bases; nucleotides outside the gene matches: 9. Germline CDR1 and CDR2: MNHEY and SVGAGI. CDR3 length: 16 residues. This CDR3 is CASSYSPGTGPLEQYF. CDR3 nucleotides: TGTGCCAGCAGTTACTCTCCCGGGACAGGGCCCCTCGAGCAGTACTTC.

V gene TRBV7-9 combines with J gene TRBJ1-1, with 7 bases aligning to TRBD1. The CDR3 has 13 amino acids. CDR1 is SEHNR and CDR2 is FQNEAQ in the germline V gene (reference sequence). Trimming cost V 8 bases and J 3 bases; bases outside gene matches: 6. This CDR3 reads CASAVTGDTEAFF. CDR3 in DNA: TGTGCCAGCGCCGTTACAGGGGACACTGAAGCTTTCTTT.

The chain combines TRBV7-9 with TRBJ2-1, with D possibly matching TRBD1 (6 bases). The germline CDR1 and CDR2 sequences are SEHNR and FQNEAQ (reference sequence). The CDR3 loop spans 16 amino acids. The V end was cut by 1 base, the J end by 3 bases, with 13 bases between. The CDR3 bases are TGTGCCAGCAGCTTAGTTCGAGGACAGCTCTACAATGAGCAGTTCTTC. This gives the protein CASSLVRGQLYNEQFF.

The rearrangement joins TRBV6-5 to TRBJ1-3; D possibly corresponds to TRBD1 (6 bases). This CDR3 is built from 13 residues. CDR1 is MNHEY, CDR2 SVGAGI, per germline. With 7 bases removed from V and 4 bases from J, the gap between germline ends came to 11 bases. The CDR3 loop reads CASNPTGGNTIYF. CDR3 DNA: TGTGCCAGCAATCCGACAGGAGGAAACACCATATATTTT.

CDR3 coding DNA: TGTGCCAGCAGCGCCACCGGACCCACAGATACGCAGTATTTT. As protein: CASSATGPTDTQYF. The chain carries TRBV6-5 and TRBJ2-3; D unclear. Trimming removed 6 bases at V and 2 bases at J, with 12 bases between. Germline assignment: CDR1 MNHEY and CDR2 SVGAGI. The CDR3 has 14 amino acids.

This clone was counted once. The chain is built from TRBV28 and TRBJ2-1, with TRBD1 identical over 7 bases. Germline V gives CDR1 MDHEN, CDR2 SYDVKM. The CDR3 spans 13 residues. The V and J ends lost 3 bases and 9 bases, in that order; junction bases with no gene match: 5. CDR3: CASSFTGVGEQFF. CDR3 in DNA: TGTGCCAGCAGTTTCACAGGGGTGGGTGAGCAGTTCTTC.

The chain has TRBV7-2 and TRBJ2-3; maybe TRBD2 (6 bases). CDR1 is SGHTA and CDR2 is FQGNSA in the germline V gene. The CDR3 has 14 amino acids. Trimming left V 5 bases short and J 5 bases short, with 14 bases between. CDR3 residues: CASSPGWGGDTQYF. The CDR3 region has the DNA TGTGCCAGCAGCCCAGGGTGGGGAGGAGATACGCAGTATTTT.

This sequence joins TRBV3-1 (or the pseudogene TRBV3-2) and TRBJ2-4; 8 bases are a match to TRBD1. The CDR3 has 14 amino acids. V lost 1 base to trimming and J lost 8 bases; unmatched junction nucleotides: 4. The germline V gene encodes CDR1 LGHDT and CDR2 YNNKEL (reference sequence). CDR3 sequence: CASSQGDRGYIQYF. As DNA, the CDR3 is TGTGCCAGCAGCCAAGGTGACAGGGGTTACATTCAGTACTTC.

The chain couples TRBV10-3 to TRBJ1-5; 8 bases are a match to TRBD1. Germline V gene lookup returns CDR1 ENHRY and CDR2 SYGVKD. V lost 10 bases, J lost 3 bases, and 11 bases stayed unmatched. The CDR3 is 15 residues long. CDR3 sequence: CATSDRDAPNQPQHF. The CDR3 DNA is TGTGCCACCTCGGACAGGGATGCCCCCAATCAGCCCCAGCATTTT.

The chain carries TRBV6-2 or TRBV6-3 and TRBJ2-3, with TRBD2 identical over 7 bases. V trimming: 6 bases; J trimming: 1 base; junction bases outside the gene matches: 4. Germline CDR1 and CDR2: MNHEY and SVGEGT. The CDR3 runs to 14 residues. The CDR3 spells CASSPTSGTDTQYF. For the CDR3, the DNA is TGTGCCAGCAGCCCCACTAGCGGCACAGATACGCAGTATTTT.

The chain carries TRBV3-1 (or the pseudogene TRBV3-2) and TRBJ1-2; D may be TRBD1 (6 bases). The V end lost 2 bases, the J end lost 7 bases, and 14 bases lay between the germline ends. CDR1 and CDR2 (germline): LGHDT, YNNKEL (reference sequence). This CDR3 is 14 amino acids long. CDR3 nucleotides: TGTGCCAGCAGCCAACAAGGCAGGGGCGGTGGCTACACCTTC. Translating gives CASSQQGRGGGYTF.

V usage is TRBV3-1 (or the pseudogene TRBV3-2) and J usage is TRBJ1-1, with TRBD1 matching over 8 bases. V lost 4 bases to trimming and J lost 0 bases; unmatched junction nucleotides: 4. Germline CDR1 and CDR2: LGHDT and YNNKEL (reference sequence). The CDR3 is made up of 15 amino acids. The DNA of the CDR3 is TGTGCCAGCAGCCTGCAGGGGGCAATGAACACTGAAGCTTTCTTT. This codes for CASSLQGAMNTEAFF.

The J gene is TRBJ1-4, the V gene TRBV7-9; no definite D call. Germline CDR1 SEHNR, CDR2 FQNEAQ (reference sequence). The CDR3 length is 17 residues. V shed 0 bases and J shed 7 bases, with 18 bases lying between them. CDR3 residues: CASSLAVITGSGEKLFF. DNA of the CDR3: TGTGCCAGCAGCTTAGCGGTCATAACGGGGAGCGGTGAAAAACTGTTTTTT.

The V and J genes are TRBV7-6 and TRBJ2-7, with D maybe TRBD1 (5 bases). V was pared by 0 bases and J by 0 bases, with 15 bases between. CDR3 length: 17 amino acids. Per the germline V gene, CDR1 is SGHVS and CDR2 is FNYEAQ. The CDR3 DNA reads TGTGCCAGCAGCTTAGCGAGAGGCAGGGTTCTCTCCTACGAGCAGTACTTC. It codes for CASSLARGRVLSYEQYF.

The chain employs TRBV30 and TRBJ1-3; D gene uncertain. Deletions cut 2 bases from V and 0 bases from J, with 8 bases between. CDR1 is GTSNPN, CDR2 SVGIG, per germline (reference sequence). The CDR3 loop spans 14 amino acids. The CDR3 protein is CAWSTGHSGNTIYF. CDR3 coding DNA: TGTGCCTGGAGTACCGGGCACTCTGGAAACACCATATATTTT. Variable domain in full (rest from reference TRBV30 and TRBJ1-3): SQTIHQWPATLVQPVGSPLSLECTVEGTSNPNLYWYRQAAGRGLQLLFYSVGIGQISSEVPQNLSASRPQDRQFILSSKKLLLSDSGFYLCAWSTGHSGNTIYFGEGSWLTVV.

The chain employs TRBV25-1 and TRBJ1-4, with D possibly matching TRBD1 (5 bases). V was trimmed by 3 bases and J by 6 bases, leaving 17 bases between them. The CDR3 is 16 residues long. Germline loops: CDR1 MGHDK, CDR2 SYGVNS. CDR3 DNA: TGTGCCAGCAGTGATACCTTGGAGGGACCAGATGAAAAACTGTTTTTT. The encoded protein is CASSDTLEGPDEKLFF.

This chain uses TRBV5-1 with TRBJ1-6, with D unresolved. The CDR3 loop spans 14 amino acids. V dropped 5 bases and J dropped 10 bases, with 16 bases sitting between them. In germline, CDR1 is SGHRS, CDR2 YFSETQ. The CDR3 protein is CASRQTQDISPLHF. CDR3 nucleotides: TGCGCCAGCAGACAGACCCAGGATATATCACCCCTCCACTTT.

The chain links TRBV30 to TRBJ1-6; maybe TRBD1 (6 bases). CDR1 GTSNPN and CDR2 SVGIG come from the germline V gene (reference sequence). The V end was cut by 0 bases, the J end by 5 bases, with 14 bases between. The CDR3 loop spans 16 amino acids. The CDR3 coding sequence is TGTGCCTGGAGTGTACCGAGAGGGGGAGATAATTCACCCCTCCACTTT. This translates into CAWSVPRGGDNSPLHF.

This rearrangement joins TRBV29-1 to TRBJ2-7; 10 bases map to TRBD1. Losses at the gene ends were 6 bases for V and 5 bases for J; bases not matched to a gene: 1. The length of the CDR3 is 11 residues. Germline CDR1 SQVTM, CDR2 ANQGSEA. Here the CDR3 DNA reads TGCAGCGTCGACAGGGGGCACGAGCAGTACTTC. Translating gives CSVDRGHEQYF.

J is TRBJ2-1 and V is TRBV11-3; 10 bases are a match to TRBD2. Germline loops: CDR1 SGHNT, CDR2 YENEEA. The J segment lost 2 bases and the V segment lost 1 base, leaving 5 bases of the junction unmatched. The CDR3 is made up of 17 amino acids. The CDR3 protein is CASSLGASGGPYNEQFF. The CDR3 DNA sequence: TGTGCCAGCAGCTTAGGGGCTAGCGGGGGACCCTACAATGAGCAGTTCTTC.

This clone has only one observation. This rearrangement joins TRBV10-3 to TRBJ2-6, with TRBD1 matching over 9 bases. Germline CDR1 ENHRY, CDR2 SYGVKD. The CDR3 covers 18 residues. The V and J ends lost 3 bases and 3 bases, in that order; junction bases with no gene match: 9. CDR3 region: CAISEAGQGVYGANVLTF. Written as DNA, the CDR3 is TGTGCCATCAGTGAAGCGGGACAGGGAGTCTATGGGGCCAACGTCCTGACTTTC.

This clone was counted once. The chain employs TRBV5-1 and TRBJ1-2; 8 bases fit TRBD1. CDR1 and CDR2 (germline): SGHRS, YFSETQ. V gave up 2 bases and J gave up 4 bases; unmatched junction bases: 10. CDR3 length: 16 amino acids. The CDR3 bases are TGCGCCAGCAGCTTCCTGGGGACAGGCGTAAGCTATGGCTACACCTTC. Translated, it gives CASSFLGTGVSYGYTF.

The J gene is TRBJ1-1, the V gene TRBV6-2 or TRBV6-3, with 8 positions matching TRBD1. CDR3 length: 18 amino acids. V lost 5 bases, J lost 0 bases, and 14 bases stayed unmatched. Germline CDR1 and CDR2: MNHEY and SVGEGT. This CDR3 is CASSVSRGTGPLNTEAFF. CDR3 DNA sequence: TGTGCCAGCAGTGTATCTCGAGGGACAGGACCTCTGAACACTGAAGCTTTCTTT.

The chain couples TRBV7-2 to TRBJ1-4; 11 bases agree with TRBD1. Germline V gene sequence: CDR1 SGHTA, CDR2 FQGNSA. V was clipped by 0 bases and J by 8 bases; unmatched bases: 2. The CDR3 is made up of 15 amino acids. The CDR3 DNA reads TGTGCCAGCAGCTTAGCGGGGACAGGGGGGGAAAAACTGTTTTTT. Residues: CASSLAGTGGEKLFF.